The clone carrying this T cell receptor beta chain was detected only a few times. Its antigen is not known. The CDR3 is 16 amino acids. Trimming shortened V by 7 bases and J by 2 bases, and 17 bases separated the two germline ends. The germline CDR1 and CDR2 sequences are LGHDT and YNNKEL (reference sequence). TCRdb redid the calling of the reads with MiXCR, one entry per CDR3 protein. The data hold 250,000 to 300,000 distinct CDR3 sequences, with approximately 9% observed a single time. This record belongs to a study of T cell repertoires in cytomegalovirus infection. Study information: Indications of both CMV infection and matching HLA type were provided by public TCR beta signatures.

Whole-study findings and limits: CMV-specific TCR beta clonotypes restricted by HLA-C dominated the ex vivo response. Summed frequency of public TCR beta families distinguished CMV carriers with the relevant HLA.

Sequenced material: PBMCs. The rearrangement joins TRBV3-1 to TRBJ2-2; weak D call: TRBD1 (6 bases). This receptor was taken from a human donor in good health (CMV status not recorded). Some clones in this sample may be carry-over from other donors' samples. This CDR3 is CASTPLPGQNTGELFF. CDR3 sequence (DNA): TGTGCCAGCACCCCTCTCCCGGGACAAAACACCGGGGAGCTGTTTTTT.